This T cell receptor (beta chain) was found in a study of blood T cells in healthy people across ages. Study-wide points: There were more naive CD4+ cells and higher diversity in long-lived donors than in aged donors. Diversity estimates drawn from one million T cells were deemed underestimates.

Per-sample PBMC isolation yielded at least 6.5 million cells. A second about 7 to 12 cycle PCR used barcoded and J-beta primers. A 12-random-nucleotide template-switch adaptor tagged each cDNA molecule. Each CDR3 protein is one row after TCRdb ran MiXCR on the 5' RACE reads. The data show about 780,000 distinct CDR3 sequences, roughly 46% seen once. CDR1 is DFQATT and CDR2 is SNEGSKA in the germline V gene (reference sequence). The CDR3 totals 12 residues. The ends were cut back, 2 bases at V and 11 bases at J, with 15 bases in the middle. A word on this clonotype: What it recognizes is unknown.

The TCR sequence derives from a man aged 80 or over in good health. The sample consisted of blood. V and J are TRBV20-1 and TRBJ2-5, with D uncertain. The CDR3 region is CSARLVRNEQYF. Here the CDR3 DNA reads TGCAGTGCTAGATTGGTACGCAATGAGCAGTACTTC.